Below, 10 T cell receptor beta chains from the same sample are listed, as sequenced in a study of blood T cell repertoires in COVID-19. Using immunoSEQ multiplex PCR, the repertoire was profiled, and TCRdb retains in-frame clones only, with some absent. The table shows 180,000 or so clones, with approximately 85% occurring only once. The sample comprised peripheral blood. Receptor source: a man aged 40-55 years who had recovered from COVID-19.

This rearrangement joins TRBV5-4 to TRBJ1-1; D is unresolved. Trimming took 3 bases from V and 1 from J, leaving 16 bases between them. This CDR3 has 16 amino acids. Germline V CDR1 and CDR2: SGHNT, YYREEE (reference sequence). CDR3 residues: CASSSGSPRRNTEAFF. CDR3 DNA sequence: TGTGCCAGCAGCTCGGGGAGTCCACGAAGGAACACTGAAGCTTTCTTT.

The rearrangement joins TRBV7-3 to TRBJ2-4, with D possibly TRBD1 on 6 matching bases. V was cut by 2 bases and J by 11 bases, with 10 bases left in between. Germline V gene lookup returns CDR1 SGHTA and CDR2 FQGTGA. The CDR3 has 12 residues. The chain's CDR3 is CASSLGAGVQYF. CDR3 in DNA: TGTGCCAGCAGCTTAGGCGCAGGGGTTCAGTACTTC.

The CDR3 coding sequence is TGTGCCTGGAGTTATGTCGGGACTTACAGGTCTGGAAACACCATATATTTT. This translates into CAWSYVGTYRSGNTIYF. This chain uses TRBV30 with TRBJ1-3; maybe TRBD1 (5 bases). The CDR3 length is 17 residues. Trimming pared 2 bases from V and 1 base from J, leaving 18 bases between. Germline CDR1 GTSNPN, CDR2 SVGIG (reference sequence). The entire variable domain, with the rest obtained from reference TRBV30 and TRBJ1-3, is as follows: SQTIHQWPATLVQPVGSPLSLECTVEGTSNPNLYWYRQAAGRGLQLLFYSVGIGQISSEVPQNLSASRPQDRQFILSSKKLLLSDSGFYLCAWSYVGTYRSGNTIYFGEGSWLTVV.

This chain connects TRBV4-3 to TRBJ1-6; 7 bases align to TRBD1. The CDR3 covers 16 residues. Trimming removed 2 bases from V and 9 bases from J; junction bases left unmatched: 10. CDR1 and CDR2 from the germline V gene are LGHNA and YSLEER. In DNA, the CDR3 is TGCGCCAGCAGCCAAATCGCCGGGACAGTCGTTTCACCCCTCCACTTT. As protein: CASSQIAGTVVSPLHF.

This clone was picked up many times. Here the CDR3 DNA reads TGTGCCAGCAGTACGCGGGGGGATAGTAATGAGCAGTTCTTC. This translates into CASSTRGDSNEQFF. The chain employs TRBV2 and TRBJ2-1; 8 nucleotides line up with TRBD2. In germline, CDR1 is SNHLY, CDR2 FYNNEI. This CDR3 is built from 14 residues. The ends lost 5 bases at V and 7 bases at J; junction bases unmatched: 7.

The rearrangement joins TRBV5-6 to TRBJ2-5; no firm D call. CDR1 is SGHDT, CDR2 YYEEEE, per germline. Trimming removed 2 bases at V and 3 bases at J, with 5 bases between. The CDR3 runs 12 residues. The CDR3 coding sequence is TGTGCCAGCAGCTTCCGGGAAGAGACCCAGTACTTC. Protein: CASSFREETQYF.

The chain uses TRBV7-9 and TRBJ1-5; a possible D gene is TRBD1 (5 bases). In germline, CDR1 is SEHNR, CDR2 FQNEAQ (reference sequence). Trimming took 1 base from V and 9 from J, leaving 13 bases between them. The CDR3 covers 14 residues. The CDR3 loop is CASSLGTGERPQHF. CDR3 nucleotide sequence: TGTGCCAGCAGCTTAGGTACGGGGGAGAGGCCCCAGCATTTT.

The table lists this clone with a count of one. This CDR3 is CASSPRGASYEQYF. Here the CDR3 DNA reads TGTGCCAGCAGCCCCCGGGGTGCATCCTACGAGCAGTACTTC. This rearrangement joins TRBV11-2 to TRBJ2-7, with a tentative D call TRBD2 (5 bases). Trimming took 5 bases from V and 1 from J, leaving 12 bases between them. The germline V gene encodes CDR1 SGHAT and CDR2 FQNNGV. This CDR3 region has 14 residues.

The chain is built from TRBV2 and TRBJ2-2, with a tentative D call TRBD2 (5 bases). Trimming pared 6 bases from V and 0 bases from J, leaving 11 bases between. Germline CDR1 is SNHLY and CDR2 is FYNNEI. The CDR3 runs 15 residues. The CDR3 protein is CASRRENTNTGELFF. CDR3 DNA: TGTGCCAGCAGGAGGGAGAATACGAACACCGGGGAGCTGTTTTTT.

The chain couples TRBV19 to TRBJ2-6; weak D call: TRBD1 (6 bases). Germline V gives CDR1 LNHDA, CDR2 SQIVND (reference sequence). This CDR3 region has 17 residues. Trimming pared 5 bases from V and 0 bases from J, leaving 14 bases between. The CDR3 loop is CASSPRQDNSGANVLTF. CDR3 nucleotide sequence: TGTGCCAGTAGTCCCCGACAGGATAACTCTGGGGCCAACGTCCTGACTTTC.